This T cell receptor (beta chain) was documented in a study of early T cells in non-severe SARS-CoV-2 infection. Study-wide background: The chains were unpaired, and the sequenced material was bulk RNA from unsorted whole blood. Study-wide points: The study's VDJdb matching favored anti-spike CD8 responses and missed private and CD4 specificities.

This clonotype was found many times. Antigen: not known. Unique molecular identifiers were added to individual cDNA molecules. TCRdb independently ran MiXCR on the 5' RACE reads; one entry per CDR3 protein. Here the sample spans about 48,000 distinct CDR3 sequences, about 6% being singletons. V lost 6 bases and J 5 bases, leaving 16 bases between the germline ends. Germline V lookup: CDR1 MNHEY, CDR2 SVGEGT. This CDR3 comprises 15 residues. Source: whole blood, taken at baseline. V usage is TRBV6-2 or TRBV6-3 and J usage is TRBJ2-2, with TRBD2 as a possible D gene (5 bases). This receptor was obtained from an adult who was a healthcare worker with PCR-confirmed SARS-CoV-2 infection or an uninfected control (not recorded which). The chain's CDR3 is CASSQTRGRTGELFF. The CDR3 DNA follows: TGTGCCAGCAGCCAAACTAGAGGAAGAACCGGGGAGCTGTTTTTT.